Listed here are 12 T cell receptor beta chains from one sample, sequenced in a study of T cell responses to AZD1222 COVID-19 vaccine listed by TCRdb under 2021. Per the publication, the time point label means: about 28 days (+/-7) after the second vaccine dose. Library preparation employed the immunoSEQ multiplex PCR assay. In its TCRdb copy, this immuneACCESS table keeps in-frame sequences only and misses some clones. Where compared with another copy, unresolved V genes explain less than half of these, and the others have no known cause. For this sample the table gives 92,000 or so clones, of which roughly 90% were detected only once. Of the sample, roughly 5% is held by the ten largest clones. Sequenced here: peripheral blood, sampled 28 days after the second AZD1222 dose. Receptors originate from an adult who received the AZD1222 COVID-19 vaccine.

The rearrangement uses TRBV5-1 and TRBJ1-6; TRBD1 matches 9 bases. This CDR3 is 15 amino acids long. Germline CDR1 is SGHRS and CDR2 is YFSETQ. The ends lost 4 bases at V and 7 bases at J; junction bases unmatched: 6. The CDR3: CASSPGDRDNSPLHF. The CDR3 nucleotides read TGCGCCAGCAGCCCGGGGGACAGGGACAATTCACCCCTCCACTTT.

The V gene is TRBV27, the J gene TRBJ2-7; TRBD1 is a possible D gene (5 bases). The germline V and J ends were trimmed by 4 bases and 1 base, with 17 bases remaining between them. Per the germline V gene, CDR1 is MNHEY and CDR2 is SMNVEV (reference sequence). CDR3 length: 16 amino acids. Here the CDR3 DNA reads TGTGCCAGCAGTTCACGCTTAGACAGCTCTTCCTACGAGCAGTACTTC. Translated: CASSSRLDSSSYEQYF.

V gene TRBV6-5 combines with J gene TRBJ1-2; D is possibly TRBD1 (5 bases). Germline values: CDR1 MNHEY, CDR2 SVGAGI. Trimming shortened V by 0 bases and J by 4 bases, and 9 bases separated the two germline ends. There are 14 residues in the CDR3. CDR3 sequence (DNA): TGTGCCAGCAGTTACTCGTCGGGGGGCTATGGCTACACCTTC. Its protein product is CASSYSSGGYGYTF.

The J gene is TRBJ1-1, the V gene TRBV6-6; D perhaps matches TRBD1 (5 bases). Trimming removed 2 bases at V and 5 bases at J, with 15 bases between. The V gene's germline CDR1 is MNHNY and CDR2 SVGAGI (reference sequence). The CDR3 runs to 15 residues. CDR3 in amino acids: CASSYRGAVQTEAFF. CDR3 DNA: TGTGCCAGCAGTTACCGAGGGGCAGTGCAGACTGAAGCTTTCTTT.

The genes are TRBV4-2 and TRBJ2-7; D not certain. The V gene's germline CDR1 is LGHNA and CDR2 YNFKEQ. The V and J ends lost 1 base and 0 bases respectively, with 16 bases between them. The CDR3 length is 17 residues. CDR3 DNA: TGTGCCAGCAGCCAAGGAAGAACGGACCTTAGCTCCTACGAGCAGTACTTC. Translated: CASSQGRTDLSSYEQYF.

This rearrangement joins TRBV14 to TRBJ2-1, with D hard to call. This CDR3 comprises 14 residues. The germline V and J ends were trimmed by 1 base and 3 bases, with 7 bases remaining between them. Per germline, CDR1 SGHDN and CDR2 FVKESK. CDR3 sequence: CASSQGRNYNEQFF. As DNA, the CDR3 is TGTGCCAGCAGCCAAGGCAGGAACTACAATGAGCAGTTCTTC.

The chain links TRBV5-1 to TRBJ1-1; D gene ambiguous. This CDR3 has 13 residues. In germline, CDR1 is SGHRS, CDR2 YFSETQ. Trimming left V 3 bases short and J 6 bases short, with 12 bases between. The CDR3 loop is CASSSAKLPEAFF. The CDR3, as DNA: TGCGCCAGCAGCTCGGCCAAATTGCCTGAAGCTTTCTTT.

The rearrangement uses TRBV19 and TRBJ1-2; D is undetermined. Germline V gene data show CDR1 as LNHDA and CDR2 as SQIVND (reference sequence). Trimming removed 3 bases from V and 3 bases from J, with 8 bases in between. The CDR3 runs 13 residues. As DNA, the CDR3 is TGTGCCAGTAGTATCGGGCAATACTATGGCTACACCTTC. Amino acid sequence: CASSIGQYYGYTF.

The rearrangement joins TRBV5-4 to TRBJ1-1; possibly TRBD1 for D (5 bases). CDR1 is SGHNT and CDR2 is YYREEE in the germline V gene (reference sequence). This CDR3 region has 16 residues. V was trimmed by 3 bases and J by 1 base, leaving 16 bases between them. The CDR3 nucleotides are TGTGCCAGCAGCTGGGGCTGGGGTTTTAAGAACACTGAAGCTTTCTTT. This codes for CASSWGWGFKNTEAFF.

The genes are TRBV3-1 (or the pseudogene TRBV3-2) and TRBJ1-2, with TRBD1 as a possible D gene (5 bases). The CDR3 is 15 amino acids. Trimming removed 6 bases at V and 4 bases at J, with 18 bases between. Germline V gene lookup returns CDR1 LGHDT and CDR2 YNNKEL (reference sequence). The CDR3 DNA reads as TGTGCCAGCAGTCCTGAGAGGGGTCTGAGCTATGGCTACACCTTC. The encoded protein is CASSPERGLSYGYTF.

This sequence joins TRBV19 and TRBJ2-3; 12 bases are shared with TRBD2. The CDR3 runs to 16 residues. Germline-derived CDR1 and CDR2 are LNHDA and SQIVND (reference sequence). J was trimmed by 2 bases and V by 4 bases; bases with no gene match: 4. CDR3 sequence (DNA): TGTGCCAGTAGTAAACGACTAGCGGGGGACACAGATACGCAGTATTTT. Its translation is CASSKRLAGDTDTQYF.

This rearrangement joins TRBV5-1 to TRBJ1-1; 7 bases line up with TRBD1. The CDR3 spans 16 residues. V was pared by 0 bases and J by 4 bases, with 9 bases of the junction left unmatched. CDR1 and CDR2 (germline): SGHRS, YFSETQ. The CDR3 DNA reads TGCGCCAGCAGCTTGGGACAGGGCTATCGACTCACTGAAGCTTTCTTT. Translated: CASSLGQGYRLTEAFF. Full variable domain (remainder filled in from reference TRBV5-1 and TRBJ1-1): KAGVTQTPRYLIKTRGQQVTLSCSPISGHRSVSWYQQTPGQGLQFLFEYFSETQRNKGNFPGRFSGRQFSNSRSEMNVSTLELGDSALYLCASSLGQGYRLTEAFFGQGTRLTVV.